Presented here are 23 T cell receptor beta chains from one specimen sequenced in a study of T-cell memory formation after mild COVID-19. TCRdb reanalysed the 5' RACE reads using MiXCR and keeps one entry per CDR3 protein. The sample has over 500,000 distinct CDR3 sequences, 17% seen once. The material sequenced was PBMCs or a T cell subset sorted from them (not recorded which). These receptors originate from an adult woman who had mild COVID-19 (a few samples of this study predate the infection). Cell type and time point are not known.

The rearrangement uses TRBV19 and TRBJ1-1; D is undetermined. The CDR3 consists of 14 residues. CDR1 LNHDA and CDR2 SQIVND come from the germline V gene (reference sequence). V lost 7 bases, J lost 4 bases, and 16 bases lay in between. CDR3 bases: TGTGCCAGTATAGCGGGGTTCGCAGCCACTGAAGCTTTCTTT. Protein sequence: CASIAGFAATEAFF.

This clonotype was observed a handful of times. CDR3 sequence reads: CSARHWAHTEAFF. In DNA form, the CDR3 reads TGCAGTGCTAGGCACTGGGCGCACACTGAAGCTTTCTTT. The rearrangement uses TRBV20-1 and TRBJ1-1; no firm D call. This CDR3 spans 13 amino acids. Germline V gives CDR1 DFQATT, CDR2 SNEGSKA (reference sequence). Trimming took 3 bases from V and 3 from J, leaving 11 bases between them.

The chain has TRBV25-1 and TRBJ2-7, with TRBD1 identical over 8 bases. V was clipped by 1 base and J by 2 bases; unmatched bases: 4. This CDR3 spans 15 amino acids. The germline V gene has CDR1 MGHDK and CDR2 SYGVNS. CDR3 bases: TGTGCCAGCAGTGAATTGGAGGACAGGGCCTACGAGCAGTACTTC. Its translation is CASSELEDRAYEQYF.

This chain links TRBV11-2 with TRBJ1-2; 11 bases align to TRBD1. The CDR3 is 15 amino acids. J was trimmed by 2 bases and V by 4 bases; bases with no gene match: 3. Germline assignment: CDR1 SGHAT and CDR2 FQNNGV. The DNA for the CDR3 is TGTGCCAGCAGCTACGGGACAGGGGGAAACTATGGCTACACCTTC. It is translated as CASSYGTGGNYGYTF.

The chain carries TRBV20-1 and TRBJ2-1; 15 bases align to TRBD2. With V trimmed by 6 bases and J by 9 bases, 9 bases remained unmatched. CDR3 size: 15 residues. Germline V gene data show CDR1 as DFQATT and CDR2 as SNEGSKA (reference sequence). The CDR3 DNA is TGCAGTGCCCGGGGACTAGCGGGGGGCCGGAGTGAGCAGTTCTTC. Encoded protein: CSARGLAGGRSEQFF.

This clonotype was seen more than once but under ten times. V and J are TRBV6-5 and TRBJ1-6, with TRBD1 matching 7 bases. Germline trimming cut 2 bases from V and 1 base from J; bases unmatched to any gene: 11. The germline CDR1 and CDR2 sequences are MNHEY and SVGAGI. The CDR3 covers 19 residues. The CDR3 nucleotides are TGTGCCAGCAGTTACAGTCCGGGACAGAGAGGGTCCTATAATTCACCCCTCCACTTT. Its translation: CASSYSPGQRGSYNSPLHF.

This clonotype was counted a few times. The genes are TRBV19 and TRBJ1-2; D remains unclear. V was clipped by 5 bases and J by 5 bases, with 9 bases between them. The CDR3 has 12 residues. Germline values: CDR1 LNHDA, CDR2 SQIVND (reference sequence). The CDR3 is CASSGGTYGYTF. The DNA for the CDR3 is TGTGCCAGTAGTGGCGGCACATATGGCTACACCTTC.

V is TRBV7-9 and J is TRBJ2-1; maybe TRBD1 (6 bases). The germline gives CDR1 SEHNR, CDR2 FQNEAQ (reference sequence). CDR3 length: 16 amino acids. The V end was cut by 4 bases, the J end by 0 bases, with 13 bases between. The CDR3 spells CASSSWTDSSYNEQFF. Written as DNA, the CDR3 is TGTGCCAGCAGCTCCTGGACGGACAGCTCCTACAATGAGCAGTTCTTC.

This clonotype was observed many times. This sequence joins TRBV7-9 and TRBJ2-5, with D perhaps TRBD2 (5 bases). Germline CDR1 and CDR2: SEHNR and FQNEAQ (reference sequence). CDR3 size: 15 residues. The ends were cut back, 4 bases at V and 2 bases at J, with 14 bases in the middle. CDR3 sequence: CASSYSLGTQETQYF. In DNA form, the CDR3 reads TGTGCCAGCAGCTATTCACTAGGCACGCAAGAGACCCAGTACTTC.

A note on this clonotype: This likely reflects a read error, since a far larger clone is one base away. The genes are TRBV7-9 and TRBJ2-7; D gene ambiguous. CDR1 SEHNR and CDR2 FQNEAQ come from the germline V gene (reference sequence). CDR3 length equals 12 residues. The CDR3 coding sequence is TGTGACAGCAGCTTAGTCTCCTACGAGCAGTACTTC. Residues: CDSSLVSYEQYF.

This clonotype was counted between two and nine times. This rearrangement joins TRBV5-1 to TRBJ2-5, with D perhaps given as TRBD1 or TRBD2 (5 bases each). Germline V CDR1 and CDR2: SGHRS, YFSETQ. V dropped 4 bases and J dropped 1 base, with 17 bases sitting between them. The CDR3 covers 16 residues. Here the CDR3 reads CASSMRGTPLQETQYF. Written as DNA, the CDR3 is TGCGCCAGCAGCATGCGAGGGACGCCTCTCCAAGAGACCCAGTACTTC.

This clonotype was recorded a few times. The chain has TRBV7-3 and TRBJ2-2, with 7 bases identical to TRBD2. Germline V gives CDR1 SGHTA, CDR2 FQGTGA. The CDR3 consists of 15 residues. V was pared by 5 bases and J by 2 bases, with 5 bases of the junction left unmatched. CDR3 nucleotide sequence: TGTGCCAGCAGCCCTAGCGGAACCAACACCGGGGAGCTGTTTTTT. It yields the protein CASSPSGTNTGELFF.

V is TRBV5-6 and J is TRBJ2-7; D assignment may be TRBD1 or TRBD2 (5 bases each). The CDR3 runs to 15 residues. The germline gives CDR1 SGHDT, CDR2 YYEEEE. V lost 4 bases to trimming and J lost 0 bases, with 14 bases between them. The CDR3 DNA follows: TGTGCCAGCAGCCGCTCCCTGGGGGTCTCCTACGAGCAGTACTTC. This encodes CASSRSLGVSYEQYF.

The V and J genes are TRBV29-1 and TRBJ2-7, with D perhaps matching TRBD2 (6 bases). Germline V lookup: CDR1 SQVTM, CDR2 ANQGSEA. V was clipped by 2 bases and J by 5 bases, with 13 bases between them. This CDR3 has 13 amino acids. CDR3 sequence reads: CSVESGLGDEQYF. As DNA, the CDR3 is TGCAGCGTTGAATCGGGACTGGGGGACGAGCAGTACTTC.

The V and J genes are TRBV5-1 and TRBJ2-7; D could derive from TRBD1 or TRBD2 (5 bases each). Germline V gives CDR1 SGHRS, CDR2 YFSETQ. V dropped 5 bases and J dropped 3 bases, with 18 bases sitting between them. This CDR3 region has 15 residues. CDR3 region: CASSSAGTRGYEQYF. The CDR3 coding sequence is TGCGCCAGCAGTTCTGCCGGGACCCGCGGCTACGAGCAGTACTTC.

This clonotype was seen a few times. This chain uses TRBV9 with TRBJ1-1, with 7 bases identical to TRBD1. J lost 4 bases, V lost 3 bases, and 9 bases had no gene match. The germline gives CDR1 SGDLS, CDR2 YYNGEE. This CDR3 comprises 15 residues. CDR3 sequence: CASSARQGRGTEAFF. The CDR3 nucleotides read TGTGCCAGCAGCGCCCGACAGGGACGTGGCACTGAAGCTTTCTTT.

This sequence joins TRBV20-1 and TRBJ2-1; 11 bases map to TRBD2. V shed 5 bases, J shed 0 bases, and the junction held 15 bases outside the gene matches. The V gene's germline CDR1 is DFQATT and CDR2 SNEGSKA (reference sequence). CDR3 length: 19 amino acids. Here the CDR3 reads CSAPRTPGTSGSSYNEQFF. The DNA of the CDR3 is TGCAGTGCTCCACGTACCCCCGGGACTAGCGGAAGCTCCTACAATGAGCAGTTCTTC.

This clonotype was seen only a few times. This rearrangement joins TRBV18 to TRBJ1-2; D gene unclear. The CDR3 sequence is 15 residues long. Germline V gene data show CDR1 as KGHSH and CDR2 as LQKENI. The V gene lost 5 bases and the J gene lost 4 bases, with 17 bases spanning the gap. The CDR3 loop reads CASSNQGGLSYGYTF. The CDR3 DNA reads TGTGCCAGCTCAAACCAAGGAGGCCTCAGCTATGGCTACACCTTC.

The chain carries TRBV11-1 and TRBJ2-1; the D is unclear. CDR1 and CDR2 from the germline V gene are SGHAT and FQDESV (reference sequence). V gave up 6 bases and J gave up 8 bases, with 11 bases separating them. The CDR3 consists of 12 residues. The CDR3 region has the DNA TGTGCCAGCAGAGGGATTTCGGATGAGCAGTTCTTC. Translated, it gives CASRGISDEQFF. The whole variable domain, remainder taken from reference TRBV11-1 and TRBJ2-1, is EAEVAQSPRYKITEKSQAVAFWCDPISGHATLYWYRQILGQGPELLVQFQDESVVDDSQLPKDRFSAERLKGVDSTLKIQPAELGDSAMYLCASRGISDEQFFGPGTRLTVL.

This clonotype was seen only a few times. The chain uses TRBV2 and TRBJ1-3; no clear D. CDR3 length equals 14 residues. The germline V gene encodes CDR1 SNHLY and CDR2 FYNNEI. Between the trimmed V and J ends, which lost 4 bases and 4 bases, there was a span of 11 bases. CDR3 protein: CASSGGLPGNTIYF. CDR3 in DNA: TGTGCCAGCAGTGGCGGCCTCCCGGGAAACACCATATATTTT.

This clonotype was seen more than once but under ten times. The chain is built from TRBV11-2 and TRBJ2-3; D not resolved. Per germline, CDR1 SGHAT and CDR2 FQNNGV. V lost 2 bases and J lost 2, with 5 bases in between. The CDR3 consists of 13 residues. CDR3 in amino acids: CASSLSFTDTQYF. The CDR3 DNA follows: TGTGCCAGCAGCTTATCCTTCACAGATACGCAGTATTTT.

This clonotype was counted between two and nine times. CDR3 sequence (DNA): TGTGCCAGCAGCTTTCACCCTCCGGGACAGGGGGCTCAAACTAATGAAAAACTGTTTTTT. The encoded protein is CASSFHPPGQGAQTNEKLFF. The chain joins TRBV7-2 to TRBJ1-4, with 12 bases that match TRBD1. Per the germline V gene, CDR1 is SGHTA and CDR2 is FQGNSA. V gave up 3 bases and J gave up 1 base; unmatched junction bases: 12. This CDR3 contains 20 residues.

This clonotype has more than one count but fewer than ten. The J gene is TRBJ2-3, the V gene TRBV7-2; possibly TRBD1 for D (6 bases). V was shortened by 4 bases and J by 2 bases, with 10 bases between the two germline ends. The V gene's germline CDR1 is SGHTA and CDR2 FQGNSA. The CDR3 is 14 amino acids. In DNA, the CDR3 is TGTGCCAGCAGCTCCGACAGGCCCACAGATACGCAGTATTTT. Translation: CASSSDRPTDTQYF.